This TCR beta chain derives from a study of molecular identifiers for immune sequencing clone quantification. TCRdb itself ran the PCR reads through MiXCR, one entry per CDR3 protein. The sample lists 550,000 to 750,000 distinct CDR3 sequences, around 20% occurring once. Per germline, CDR1 SGHDN and CDR2 FVKESK. The V gene end was trimmed by 0 bases and the J gene end by 3 bases; junction bases not matched to a gene: 10. The CDR3 runs 17 residues. This chain connects TRBV14 to TRBJ2-7, with 8 bases that match TRBD1. Sequenced material: naive CD8+ T cells from blood, with Jurkat cell RNA spiked in. Regarding subset: FACS-sorted CD8+CD4-CCR7+CD45RA+ naive T cells. This receptor was obtained from a human donor in good health. Some libraries in this study had Jurkat cell RNA spiked in. The CDR3 bases are TGTGCCAGCAGCCAAGAAATAGGGCAGGGGGCTATCTACGAGCAGTACTTC. It translates to CASSQEIGQGAIYEQYF.